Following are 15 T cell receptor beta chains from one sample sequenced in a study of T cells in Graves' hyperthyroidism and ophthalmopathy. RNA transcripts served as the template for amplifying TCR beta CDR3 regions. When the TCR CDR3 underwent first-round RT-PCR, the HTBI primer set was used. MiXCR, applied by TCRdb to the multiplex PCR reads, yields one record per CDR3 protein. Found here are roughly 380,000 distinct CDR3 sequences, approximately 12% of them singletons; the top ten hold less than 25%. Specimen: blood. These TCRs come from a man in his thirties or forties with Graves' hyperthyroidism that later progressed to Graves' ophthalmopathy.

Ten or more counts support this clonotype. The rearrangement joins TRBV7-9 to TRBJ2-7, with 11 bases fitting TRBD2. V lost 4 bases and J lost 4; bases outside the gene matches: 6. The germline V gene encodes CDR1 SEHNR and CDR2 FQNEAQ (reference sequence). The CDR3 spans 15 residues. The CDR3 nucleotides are TGTGCCAGCAGCTCAAGACTAGCGGGGAAATACGAGCAGTACTTC. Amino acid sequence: CASSSRLAGKYEQYF.

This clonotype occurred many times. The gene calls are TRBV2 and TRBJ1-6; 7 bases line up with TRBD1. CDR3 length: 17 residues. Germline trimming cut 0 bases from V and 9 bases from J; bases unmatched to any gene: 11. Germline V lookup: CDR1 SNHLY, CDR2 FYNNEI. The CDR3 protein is CASSEARRQGMSSPLHF. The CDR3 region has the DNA TGTGCCAGCAGTGAAGCGCGGAGACAGGGAATGAGTTCACCCCTCCACTTT.

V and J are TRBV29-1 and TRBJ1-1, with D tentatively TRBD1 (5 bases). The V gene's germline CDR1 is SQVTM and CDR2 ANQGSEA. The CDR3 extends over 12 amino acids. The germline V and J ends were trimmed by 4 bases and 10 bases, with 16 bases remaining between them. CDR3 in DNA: TGCAGCGTTGTATGGCAGGGCGGGTCAGCTTTCTTT. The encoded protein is CSVVWQGGSAFF.

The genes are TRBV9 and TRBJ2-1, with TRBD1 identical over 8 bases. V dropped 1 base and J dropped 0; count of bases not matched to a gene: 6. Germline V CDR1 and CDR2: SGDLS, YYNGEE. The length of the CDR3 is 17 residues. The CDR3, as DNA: TGTGCCAGCAGCGTACCGAGGGGGACAGGCTCCTACAATGAGCAGTTCTTC. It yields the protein CASSVPRGTGSYNEQFF.

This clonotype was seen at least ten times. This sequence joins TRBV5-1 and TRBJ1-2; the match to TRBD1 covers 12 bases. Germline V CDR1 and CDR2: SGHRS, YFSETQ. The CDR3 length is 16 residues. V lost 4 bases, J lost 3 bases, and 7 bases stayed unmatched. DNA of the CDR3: TGCGCCAGCAGCGGCGTAGGGACAGGGGGCGACTATGGCTACACCTTC. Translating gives CASSGVGTGGDYGYTF. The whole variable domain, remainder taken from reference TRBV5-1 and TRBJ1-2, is KAGVTQTPRYLIKTRGQQVTLSCSPISGHRSVSWYQQTPGQGLQFLFEYFSETQRNKGNFPGRFSGRQFSNSRSEMNVSTLELGDSALYLCASSGVGTGGDYGYTFGSGTRLTVV.

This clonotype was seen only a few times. The CDR3 region has the DNA TGTGCCAGCTCACCCATGGACGGATGGAATCAGCCCCAGCATTTT. This codes for CASSPMDGWNQPQHF. This chain uses TRBV18 with TRBJ1-5; D unresolved. The germline V gene has CDR1 KGHSH and CDR2 LQKENI. Deletions cut 3 bases from V and 4 bases from J, with 13 bases between. The CDR3 runs to 15 residues.

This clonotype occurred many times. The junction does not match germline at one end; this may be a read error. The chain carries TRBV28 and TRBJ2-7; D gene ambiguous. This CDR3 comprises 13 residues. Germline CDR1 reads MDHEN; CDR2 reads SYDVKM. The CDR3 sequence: CASSLAPAYEQYF. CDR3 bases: TGCGCCAGCAGCTTGGCCCCAGCCTACGAGCAGTACTTC.

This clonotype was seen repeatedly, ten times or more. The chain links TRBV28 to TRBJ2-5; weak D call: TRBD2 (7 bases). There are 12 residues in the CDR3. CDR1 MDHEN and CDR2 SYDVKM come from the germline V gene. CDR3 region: CAGGAGWWPQYF. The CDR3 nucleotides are TGTGCGGGGGGGGCAGGCTGGTGGCCCCAGTACTTC.

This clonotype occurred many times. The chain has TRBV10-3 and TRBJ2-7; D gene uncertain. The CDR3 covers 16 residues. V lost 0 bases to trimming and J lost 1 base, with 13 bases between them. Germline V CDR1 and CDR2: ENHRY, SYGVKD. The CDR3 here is CAISESGFSGSYEQYF. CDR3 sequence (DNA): TGTGCCATCAGTGAGTCAGGGTTTAGTGGGTCCTACGAGCAGTACTTC.

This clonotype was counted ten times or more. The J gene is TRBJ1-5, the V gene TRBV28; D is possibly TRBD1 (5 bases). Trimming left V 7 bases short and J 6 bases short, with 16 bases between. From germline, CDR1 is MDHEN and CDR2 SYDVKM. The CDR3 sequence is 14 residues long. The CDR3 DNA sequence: TGTGCCAGCACACTTAGCCTCGGGGCTCAGCCCCAGCATTTT. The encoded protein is CASTLSLGAQPQHF.

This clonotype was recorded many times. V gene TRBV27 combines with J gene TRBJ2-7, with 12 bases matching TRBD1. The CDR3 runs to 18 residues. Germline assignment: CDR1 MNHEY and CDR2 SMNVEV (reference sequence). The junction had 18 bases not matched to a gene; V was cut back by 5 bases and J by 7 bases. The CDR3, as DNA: TGTGCCAGCAGTCGTCTTACCGGGACAGGGGGCGTCGGTGAGGAGCAGTACTTC. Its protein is CASSRLTGTGGVGEEQYF.

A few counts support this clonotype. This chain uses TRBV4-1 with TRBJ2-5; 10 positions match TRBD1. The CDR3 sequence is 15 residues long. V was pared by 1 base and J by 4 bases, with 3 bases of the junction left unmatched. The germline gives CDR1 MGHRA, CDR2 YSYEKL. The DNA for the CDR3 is TGCGCCAGCAGCCAAGGGGACAGGGGACGAGAGACCCAGTACTTC. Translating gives CASSQGDRGRETQYF.

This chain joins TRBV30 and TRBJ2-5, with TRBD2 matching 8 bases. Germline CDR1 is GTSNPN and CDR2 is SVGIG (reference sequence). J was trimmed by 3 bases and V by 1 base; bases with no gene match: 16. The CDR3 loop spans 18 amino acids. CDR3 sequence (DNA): TGTGCCTGGAGTGACGAGTTGGCGGGGGGAATTTCCGAAGAGACCCAGTACTTC. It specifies CAWSDELAGGISEETQYF.

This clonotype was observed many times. The CDR3 bases are TGTGCCAGCAGCCCCCAGGGGGCGAGGAAGACCCAGTACTTC. It specifies CASSPQGARKTQYF. This chain connects TRBV12-3 or TRBV12-4 to TRBJ2-5, with 8 bases aligning to TRBD1. This CDR3 is 14 amino acids long. V lost 6 bases, J lost 6 bases, and 9 bases stayed unmatched.

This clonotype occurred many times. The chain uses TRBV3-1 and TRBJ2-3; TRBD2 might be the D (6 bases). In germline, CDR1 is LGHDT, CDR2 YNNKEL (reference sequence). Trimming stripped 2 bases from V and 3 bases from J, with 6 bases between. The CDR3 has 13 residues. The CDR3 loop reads CASSQRGTDTQYF. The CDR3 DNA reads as TGTGCCAGCAGCCAACGGGGGACAGATACGCAGTATTTT.